This T cell receptor (beta chain) was found in a study of T cells in Graves' hyperthyroidism and ophthalmopathy. Study-wide results and caveats: A model of 13 V-J pairs discriminated ophthalmopathy from stable hyperthyroidism.

Uncontrolled infection, other autoimmune disease, pregnancy and lactation each barred patients from inclusion. The CDR3 is 17 residues long. The ends lost 0 bases at V and 4 bases at J; junction bases unmatched: 6. CDR1 is SQVTM and CDR2 is ANQGSEA in the germline V gene. With respect to this clonotype: The antigen is not known.

What was amplified from RNA transcripts were TCR beta CDR3 regions. A first-round RT-PCR of the TCR CDR3 used the HTBI primer set. Each CDR3 protein gets one entry after TCRdb re-called the multiplex PCR reads with MiXCR. This sample yields fewer than 600,000 distinct CDR3 sequences, of which roughly 15% are seen a single time; about 14% belongs to the top ten. V gene TRBV29-1 combines with J gene TRBJ2-7; 16 bases agree with TRBD2. This clonotype was obtained from a woman aged 40 to 49 with Graves' hyperthyroidism. The specimen sequenced was blood. The CDR3 spells CSVEDQGTSGRGYEQYF. Written as DNA, the CDR3 is TGCAGCGTTGAAGATCAGGGGACTAGCGGGAGGGGGTACGAGCAGTACTTC.